This T cell receptor beta chain was identified during a study of a mutant IDH1 vaccine in newly diagnosed glioma. Study context: Vaccines were begun 4-6 weeks after radiotherapy alone, or with temozolomide cycles. Males made up roughly 62% and females about 38% of treated patients, whose mean age was roughly 40 years. Patients were pretreated with radiotherapy, temozolomide, or both, mostly both.

With regard to this clone: The target antigen is unknown.

Study findings and constraints: Immune responses induced by vaccination arose in 90% to 95% of the patients.

Indicated time point: week 11, during vaccination. In every dose of vaccine, 300 ug of mutant IDH1 20-mer peptide was given alongside topical imiquimod. The method was immunoSEQ multiplex PCR; TCRdb's version includes in-frame clones alone and lacks a portion of them. The table records some 64,000 clones, less than 85% of them present only once. The germline V gene encodes CDR1 MNHNS and CDR2 SASEGT. V lost 4 bases to trimming and J lost 1 base, with 10 bases between them. This CDR3 is 15 amino acids long. The material was PBMCs, obtained from a glioma patient whose treatment included an IDH1 peptide vaccine. The clonotype was recovered from a woman between 45 and 60 years old with glioma. The V and J genes are TRBV6-1 and TRBJ2-2; possibly TRBD2 for D (6 bases). The CDR3: CASSVGSGNTGELFF. CDR3 DNA sequence: TGTGCCAGCAGTGTAGGTAGCGGGAACACCGGGGAGCTGTTTTTT.